This TCR beta chain was profiled in a study of CD8+ T cells in alopecia areata. This clone was seen a single time. The CDR3 runs to 14 residues. After removal of 6 bases from V and 0 bases from J, the junction contained 2 bases not matched to a gene. Germline assignment: CDR1 SGHRS and CDR2 YFSETQ. TCR sequencing used cDNA made by reverse transcription of extracted RNA. Generated by immunoSEQ multiplex PCR, the TCRdb table keeps only in-frame clones and is missing some. The sample has fewer than 200,000 clones; around three fifths are singletons. Treatment meaning: oral pan-JAK inhibitor, 5-10 mg twice daily.

The sequence was obtained from a human donor with alopecia areata. The sample here was CD4+ T cells sorted from blood, taken at week 24, from a patient treated with tofacitinib. The chain has TRBV5-1 and TRBJ2-2, with 7 bases that match TRBD1. CDR3 nucleotides: TGCGCCAGCACGGGACAGACGAACACCGGGGAGCTGTTTTTT. It translates to CASTGQTNTGELFF.